The TCR beta chain under discussion was sequenced for a study of PD-1 blockade in classical Hodgkin lymphoma. Each of the patients experienced relapse following autologous stem cell transplantation, and their brentuximab vedotin exposure differed. The CDR3 spans 11 residues. Germline V lookup: CDR1 SGHRS, CDR2 YFSETQ. Trimming pared 0 bases from V and 3 bases from J, leaving 1 base between. This table comes from immunoSEQ multiplex PCR, and its TCRdb copy is limited to in-frame clones, with some not included. This table has 90,000 to 100,000 clones, over 85% appearing once. The rearrangement links TRBV5-1 to TRBJ2-7; no clear D gene. Sequenced material: peripheral blood mononuclear cells (PBMCs), taken at baseline. The clonotype originates from a human donor with classical Hodgkin lymphoma. CDR3 coding DNA: TGCGCCAGCAGCTTGGACTACGAGCAGTACTTC. It yields the protein CASSLDYEQYF.